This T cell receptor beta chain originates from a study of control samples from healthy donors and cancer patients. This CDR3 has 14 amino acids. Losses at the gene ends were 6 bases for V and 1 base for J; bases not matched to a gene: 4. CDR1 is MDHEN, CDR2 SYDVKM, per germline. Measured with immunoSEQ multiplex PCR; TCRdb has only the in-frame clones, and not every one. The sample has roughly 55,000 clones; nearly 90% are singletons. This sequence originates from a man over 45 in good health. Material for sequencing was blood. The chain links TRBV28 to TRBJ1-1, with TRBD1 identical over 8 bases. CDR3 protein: CASRKGQANTEAFF. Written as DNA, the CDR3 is TGTGCCAGCAGGAAGGGACAGGCGAACACTGAAGCTTTCTTT.